This T cell receptor (beta chain) was identified in a study of cytomegalovirus exposure and HLA in healthy donors. Trimming shortened V by 6 bases and J by 0 bases, and 15 bases separated the two germline ends. This CDR3 comprises 16 residues. From germline, CDR1 is SNHLY and CDR2 FYNNEI. PCR amplification relied on 60 Vbeta primers (plus 13 Jbeta primers). TCRdb's copy holds only in-frame clones and misses some; the assay was immunoSEQ multiplex PCR. The sample carries roughly 150,000 clones, 80% to 90% recorded once. This clone was found once. The antigen remains unidentified. Study-wide results and caveats: Upon later analysis, TCR association rates were observed to vary by HLA locus, being highest for DRB1 and lowest for HLA-C.

The sample taken for sequencing was PBMCs. The TCR sequence derives from a boy aged 2 to 9 in good health and CMV-seronegative. The chain combines TRBV2 with TRBJ2-1; perhaps TRBD1 as D (6 bases). CDR3 bases: TGTGCCAGCAGAGACCACAGGGTTAGCTCCTACAATGAGCAGTTCTTC. Residues: CASRDHRVSSYNEQFF.